This T cell receptor (beta chain) was recovered during a study of blood T cell repertoires in COVID-19. Study-level information: The United States, Italy and Spain provided the acute and convalescent COVID-19 samples.

Assay used: immunoSEQ multiplex PCR; TCRdb lists only in-frame clones, some missing. The table has 150,000 to 200,000 clones, roughly 79% seen once. Looked up from germline, CDR1 is LNHDA and CDR2 is SQIVND (reference sequence). V gave up 7 bases and J gave up 0 bases, with 12 bases separating them. The CDR3 loop spans 15 amino acids. The sample was peripheral blood. This chain joins TRBV19 and TRBJ1-4, with a tentative D call TRBD1 (6 bases). The sequence derives from a woman aged 40-49 years with COVID-19, enrolled during active disease. The CDR3 DNA sequence: TGTGCCAGTAACGGACAGTTTGCAACTAATGAAAAACTGTTTTTT. Translated: CASNGQFATNEKLFF.